Listed here are 11 T cell receptor beta chains from one sample, sequenced in a study of T cell repertoires in cytomegalovirus infection (dated 2019 in TCRdb). Taken with the paper, the label for treatment or condition translates to: in vitro stimulation with specific CMV peptide epitopes to enrich CMV-specific T cells. The sequencer was an Illumina HiSeq 1500. The public reads were reprocessed in TCRdb via fastp at Q25 and MiXCR, keeping in-frame beta chains. Every CDR3 protein is listed once, alongside the most common genes and DNA of its rows. The sample profile shows 700,000 to 900,000 distinct CDR3 sequences; 25% to 35% of them were found once. The top ten hold about an eighth of the sample. Their antigens remain unidentified. The sample in question was cultured CD8+ T cells from PBMCs, obtained from culture after CMV antigen stimulation. These receptors all stem from a human donor in good health (CMV status not recorded). Some clones in this sample may be carry-over from other donors' samples.

This clonotype came up a few times. V gene TRBV11-3 combines with J gene TRBJ2-5; tentatively, D is TRBD1 or TRBD2 (6 bases each). The V end was cut by 5 bases, the J end by 5 bases, with 18 bases between. CDR1 and CDR2 from the germline V gene are SGHNT and YENEEA. The CDR3 loop spans 15 amino acids. For the CDR3, the DNA is TGTGCCAGCAGCCGCCTCGGGGGCCCAAGGGAGACCCAGTACTTC. This translates into CASSRLGGPRETQYF.

This clonotype was counted a few times. V and J are TRBV4-1 and TRBJ1-5; TRBD1 aligns across 7 bases. The CDR3 runs to 15 residues. CDR1 and CDR2 (germline): MGHRA, YSYEKL. V trimming: 4 bases; J trimming: 4 bases; junction bases outside the gene matches: 7. The CDR3 DNA sequence: TGCGCCAGCAGCCCTCAGGGGGATCGAAATCAGCCCCAGCATTTT. Translated: CASSPQGDRNQPQHF.

This chain uses TRBV5-5 with TRBJ1-5; TRBD1 matches at 8 bases. There are 18 residues in the CDR3. Germline values: CDR1 SGHKS, CDR2 YYEKEE (reference sequence). The V gene end was trimmed by 0 bases and the J gene end by 0 bases; junction bases not matched to a gene: 8. In nucleotides, the CDR3 is TGTGCCAGCAGCTTGGTTTGGACAGGGAGTTATAGCAATCAGCCCCAGCATTTT. It encodes CASSLVWTGSYSNQPQHF.

This chain uses TRBV6-5 with TRBJ1-1, with D possibly matching TRBD1 (5 bases). CDR3 length: 16 amino acids. Trimming left V 0 bases short and J 3 bases short, with 14 bases between. Germline V gene sequence: CDR1 MNHEY, CDR2 SVGAGI. The CDR3 DNA is TGTGCCAGCAGTTACTCAATCGGGGGACCCTACACTGAAGCTTTCTTT. Translated: CASSYSIGGPYTEAFF.

This clonotype has a count of ten or more. This rearrangement joins TRBV7-9 to TRBJ2-1, with no clear D. The CDR3 contains 12 residues. Per the germline V gene, CDR1 is SEHNR and CDR2 is FQNEAQ (reference sequence). V dropped 3 bases and J dropped 7 bases, with 7 bases sitting between them. CDR3 coding DNA: TGTGCCAGCAGCTTTTCCGAGAATGAGCAGTTCTTC. Its translation: CASSFSENEQFF.

This chain connects TRBV19 to TRBJ1-5; tentative D call: TRBD1 (6 bases). Germline V lookup: CDR1 LNHDA, CDR2 SQIVND (reference sequence). The CDR3 covers 15 residues. The V end was cut by 7 bases, the J end by 0 bases, with 13 bases between. The CDR3 nucleotides are TGTGCCAGTAATTACAGGGATTATAGCAATCAGCCCCAGCATTTT. It specifies CASNYRDYSNQPQHF. Together with reference TRBV19 and TRBJ1-5, the CDR3 gives the full variable domain: DGGITQSPKYLFRKEGQNVTLSCEQNLNHDAMYWYRQDPGQGLRLIYYSQIVNDFQKGDIAEGYSVSREKKESFPLTVTSAQKNPTAFYLCASNYRDYSNQPQHFGDGTRLSIL.

V usage is TRBV7-3 and J usage is TRBJ2-1, with a possible D match to TRBD2 (7 bases). CDR1 is SGHTA, CDR2 FQGTGA, per germline. V was pared by 2 bases and J by 3 bases, with 20 bases between. The CDR3 covers 18 residues. CDR3 sequence: CASSLGVMAGAHYNEQFF. CDR3 DNA sequence: TGTGCCAGCAGCTTAGGGGTTATGGCGGGGGCCCACTACAATGAGCAGTTCTTC.

This CDR3 reads CASSQDSLAGGSYF. The CDR3 region has the DNA TGCGCCAGCAGCCAAGATTCGCTAGCGGGGGGATCGTATTTT. V is TRBV4-1 and J is TRBJ2-3; 11 nucleotides align to TRBD2. J was trimmed by 14 bases and V by 0 bases; bases with no gene match: 7. The CDR3 has 14 amino acids. The germline CDR1 and CDR2 sequences are MGHRA and YSYEKL.

DNA of the CDR3: TGTGCCAGCACCCAGGGGTTAGAGGACACTGAAGCTTTCTTT. Encoded protein: CASTQGLEDTEAFF. The V call is TRBV6-1, the J call TRBJ1-1; D is perhaps TRBD1 (6 bases). This CDR3 contains 14 residues. Between the trimmed V and J ends, which lost 7 bases and 3 bases, there was a span of 15 bases. Germline lookup yields CDR1 MNHNS and CDR2 SASEGT.

This clonotype was observed a few times. The chain couples TRBV7-4 to TRBJ2-1, with D possibly matching TRBD1 (5 bases). Germline-derived CDR1 and CDR2 are SGHVT and SQSDAQ. This CDR3 comprises 13 residues. Trimming shortened V by 7 bases and J by 2 bases, and 9 bases separated the two germline ends. CDR3 sequence reads: CASKGDTYNEQFF. The CDR3 nucleotides read TGTGCCAGCAAAGGGGATACCTACAATGAGCAGTTCTTC.

V is TRBV7-9 and J is TRBJ2-2; 8 nucleotides match TRBD1. Germline V CDR1 and CDR2: SEHNR, FQNEAQ (reference sequence). CDR3 length: 15 amino acids. With V trimmed by 5 bases and J by 7 bases, 9 bases remained unmatched. CDR3 bases: TGTGCCAGCAGCAACGGGACAGGCTTCTTCGGGGAGCTGTTTTTT. This gives the protein CASSNGTGFFGELFF.